This entry features one TCR beta chain sequence. Its antigen is unidentified. The data were taken from a study of shared clonotypes between healthy human individuals. Broader study findings: Naive subsets usually exceeded memory subsets in estimated richness.

The CDR3 length is 16 residues. With 3 bases removed from V and 2 bases from J, the gap between germline ends came to 16 bases. Germline V gene sequence: CDR1 SEHNR, CDR2 FQNEAQ (reference sequence). CD45RO-negative cells were positively selected for CCR7, leaving out terminally differentiated effector memory CD45RA+ cells. Measured with immunoSEQ multiplex PCR; TCRdb has only the in-frame clones, and not every one. The data contain fewer than 850,000 clones, around 96% of them singletons. This sequence joins TRBV7-9 and TRBJ1-2, with D hard to call. The TCR originated in a young man in good health. Sequencing used naive CD8+ T cells sorted from blood. The CDR3 region is CASSFIGRPTNYGYTF. The CDR3, as DNA: TGTGCCAGCAGCTTCATCGGACGGCCAACCAACTATGGCTACACCTTC. Full variable domain (rest looked up from reference TRBV7-9 and TRBJ1-2): DTGVSQNPRHKITKRGQNVTFRCDPISEHNRLYWYRQTLGQGPEFLTYFQNEAQLEKSRLLSDRFSAERPKGSFSTLEIQRTEQGDSAMYLCASSFIGRPTNYGYTFGSGTRLTVV.